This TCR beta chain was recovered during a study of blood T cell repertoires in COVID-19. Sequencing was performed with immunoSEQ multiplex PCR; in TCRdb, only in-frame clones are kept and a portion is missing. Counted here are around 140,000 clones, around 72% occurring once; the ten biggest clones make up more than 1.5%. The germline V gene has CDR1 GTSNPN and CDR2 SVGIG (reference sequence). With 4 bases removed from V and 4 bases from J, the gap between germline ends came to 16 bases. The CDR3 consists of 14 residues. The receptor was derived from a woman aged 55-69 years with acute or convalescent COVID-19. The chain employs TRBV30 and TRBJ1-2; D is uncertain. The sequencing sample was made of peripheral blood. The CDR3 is CAWMKLRLGYGYTF. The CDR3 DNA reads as TGTGCCTGGATGAAGTTGAGGCTGGGCTATGGCTACACCTTC.